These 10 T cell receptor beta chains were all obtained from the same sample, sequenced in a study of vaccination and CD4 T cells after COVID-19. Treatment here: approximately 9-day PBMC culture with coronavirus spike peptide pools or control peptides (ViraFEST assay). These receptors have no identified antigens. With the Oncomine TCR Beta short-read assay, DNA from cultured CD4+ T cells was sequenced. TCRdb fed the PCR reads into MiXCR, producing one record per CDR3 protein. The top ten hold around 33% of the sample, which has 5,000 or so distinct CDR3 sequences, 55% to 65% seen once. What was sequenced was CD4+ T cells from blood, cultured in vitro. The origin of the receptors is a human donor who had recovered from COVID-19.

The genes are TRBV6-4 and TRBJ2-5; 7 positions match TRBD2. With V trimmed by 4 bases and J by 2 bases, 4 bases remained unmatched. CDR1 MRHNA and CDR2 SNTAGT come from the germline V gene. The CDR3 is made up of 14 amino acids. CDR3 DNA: TGTGCCAGCAGTGTGAACGGGGGGCAAGAGACCCAGTACTTC. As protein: CASSVNGGQETQYF.

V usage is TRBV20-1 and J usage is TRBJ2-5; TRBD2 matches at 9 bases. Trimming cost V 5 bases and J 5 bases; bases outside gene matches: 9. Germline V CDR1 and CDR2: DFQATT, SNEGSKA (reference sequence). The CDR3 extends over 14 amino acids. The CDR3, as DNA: TGCAGTGCTGATGTAGCGGGGGCGGGGGAGACCCAGTACTTC. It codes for CSADVAGAGETQYF.

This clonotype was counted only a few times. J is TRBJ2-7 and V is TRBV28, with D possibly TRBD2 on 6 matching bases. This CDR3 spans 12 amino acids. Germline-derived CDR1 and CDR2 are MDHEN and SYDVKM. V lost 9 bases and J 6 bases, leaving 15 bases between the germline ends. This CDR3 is CASRVGRGEQYF. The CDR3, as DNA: TGTGCCAGTCGGGTGGGGCGGGGCGAGCAGTACTTC.

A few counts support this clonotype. CDR3 sequence (DNA): TGTGCCAGCAGCTTGGGACCCAAGGAGACCCAGTACTTC. Translation gives CASSLGPKETQYF. The rearrangement joins TRBV7-2 to TRBJ2-5; D might be TRBD1 or TRBD2, each matching 5 bases. This CDR3 spans 13 amino acids. CDR1 is SGHTA, CDR2 FQGNSA, per germline. The germline V and J ends were trimmed by 3 bases and 5 bases, with 10 bases remaining between them.

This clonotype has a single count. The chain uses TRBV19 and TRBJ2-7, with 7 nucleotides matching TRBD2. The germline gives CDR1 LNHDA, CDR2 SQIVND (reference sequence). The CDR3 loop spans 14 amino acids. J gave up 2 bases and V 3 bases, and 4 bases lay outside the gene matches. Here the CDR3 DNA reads TGTGCCAGTAGTATGGCTAGCGGTCCCTACGAGCAGTACTTC. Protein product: CASSMASGPYEQYF.

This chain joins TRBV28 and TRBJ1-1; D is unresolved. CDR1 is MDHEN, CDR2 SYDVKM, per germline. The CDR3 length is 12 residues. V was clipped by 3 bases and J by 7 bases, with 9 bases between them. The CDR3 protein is CASSLLSLEAFF. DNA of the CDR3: TGTGCCAGCAGTTTGTTGAGCCTTGAAGCTTTCTTT.

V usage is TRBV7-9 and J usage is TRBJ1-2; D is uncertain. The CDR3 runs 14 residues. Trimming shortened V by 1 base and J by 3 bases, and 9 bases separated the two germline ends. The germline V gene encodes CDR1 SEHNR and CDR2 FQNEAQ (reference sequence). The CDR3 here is CASSLGEPYYGYTF. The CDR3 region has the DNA TGTGCCAGCAGCTTAGGAGAACCTTACTATGGCTACACCTTC.

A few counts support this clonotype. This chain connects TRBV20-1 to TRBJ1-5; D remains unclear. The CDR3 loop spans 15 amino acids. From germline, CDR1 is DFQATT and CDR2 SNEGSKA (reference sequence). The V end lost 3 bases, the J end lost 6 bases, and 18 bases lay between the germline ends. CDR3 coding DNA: TGCAGTGCTAGGGGCCGAGGGAAATTCGTTCAGCCCCAGCATTTT. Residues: CSARGRGKFVQPQHF.

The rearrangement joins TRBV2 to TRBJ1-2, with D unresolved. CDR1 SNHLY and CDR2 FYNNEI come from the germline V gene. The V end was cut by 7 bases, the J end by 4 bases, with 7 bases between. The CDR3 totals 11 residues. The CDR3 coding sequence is TGTGCCAGCACGGAGGGCTATGGCTACACCTTC. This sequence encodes CASTEGYGYTF.

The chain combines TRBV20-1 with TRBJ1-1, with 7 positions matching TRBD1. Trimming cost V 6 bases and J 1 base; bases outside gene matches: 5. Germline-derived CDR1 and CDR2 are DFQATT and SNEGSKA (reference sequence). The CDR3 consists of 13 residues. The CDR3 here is CSAKGGANTEAFF. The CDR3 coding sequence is TGCAGTGCCAAAGGGGGCGCGAACACTGAAGCTTTCTTT.